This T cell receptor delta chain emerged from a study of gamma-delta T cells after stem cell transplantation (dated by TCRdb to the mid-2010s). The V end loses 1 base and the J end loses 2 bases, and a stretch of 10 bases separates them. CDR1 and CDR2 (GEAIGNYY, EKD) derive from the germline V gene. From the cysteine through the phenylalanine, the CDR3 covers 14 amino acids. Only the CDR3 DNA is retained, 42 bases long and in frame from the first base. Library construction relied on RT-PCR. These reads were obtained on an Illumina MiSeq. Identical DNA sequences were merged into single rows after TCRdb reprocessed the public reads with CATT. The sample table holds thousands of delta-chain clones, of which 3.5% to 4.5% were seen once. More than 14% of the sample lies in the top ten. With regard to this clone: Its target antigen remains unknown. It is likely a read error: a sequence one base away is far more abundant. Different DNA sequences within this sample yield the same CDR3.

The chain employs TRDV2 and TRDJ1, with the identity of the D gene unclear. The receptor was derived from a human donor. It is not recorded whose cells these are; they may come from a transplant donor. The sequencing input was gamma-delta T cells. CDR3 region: CACDTVVLTDKLIF. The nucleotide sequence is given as TGTGCCTGTGACACGGTGGTACTTACCGATAAACTCATCTTT.